The clone carrying this T cell receptor (beta chain) was seen a handful of times. The CDR3 covers 15 residues. CDR1 and CDR2 from the germline V gene are SGHRS and YFSETQ. With V trimmed by 7 bases and J by 3 bases, 9 bases remained unmatched. This sample is part of a study of T cell responses to AZD1222 COVID-19 vaccine. Sequencing was performed with immunoSEQ multiplex PCR; in TCRdb, only in-frame clones are kept and a portion is missing. The sample contains 100,000 to 110,000 clones, roughly 89% of which appear only once. This sequence originates from an adult in good health. This material consisted of peripheral blood, taken on day 0 of AZD1222 vaccination. V is TRBV5-1 and J is TRBJ2-3, with TRBD1 matching over 9 bases. Here the CDR3 reads CASRDRVESTDTQYF. The CDR3 coding sequence is TGCGCCAGCCGGGACAGGGTTGAGAGTACAGATACGCAGTATTTT.